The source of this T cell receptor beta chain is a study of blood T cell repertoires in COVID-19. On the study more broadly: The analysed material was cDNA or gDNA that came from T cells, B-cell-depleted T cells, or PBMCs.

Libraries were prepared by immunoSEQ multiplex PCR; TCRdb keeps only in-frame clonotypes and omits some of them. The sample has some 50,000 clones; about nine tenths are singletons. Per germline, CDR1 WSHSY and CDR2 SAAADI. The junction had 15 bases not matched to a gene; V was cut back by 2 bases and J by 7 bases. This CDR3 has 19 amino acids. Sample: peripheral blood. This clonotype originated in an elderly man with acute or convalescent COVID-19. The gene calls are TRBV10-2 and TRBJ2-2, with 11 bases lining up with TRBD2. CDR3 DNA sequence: TGCGCCAGCAGTGAGAGTCCTAGCGGGGGGACAAAACGACACGGGGAGCTGTTTTTT. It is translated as CASSESPSGGTKRHGELFF.